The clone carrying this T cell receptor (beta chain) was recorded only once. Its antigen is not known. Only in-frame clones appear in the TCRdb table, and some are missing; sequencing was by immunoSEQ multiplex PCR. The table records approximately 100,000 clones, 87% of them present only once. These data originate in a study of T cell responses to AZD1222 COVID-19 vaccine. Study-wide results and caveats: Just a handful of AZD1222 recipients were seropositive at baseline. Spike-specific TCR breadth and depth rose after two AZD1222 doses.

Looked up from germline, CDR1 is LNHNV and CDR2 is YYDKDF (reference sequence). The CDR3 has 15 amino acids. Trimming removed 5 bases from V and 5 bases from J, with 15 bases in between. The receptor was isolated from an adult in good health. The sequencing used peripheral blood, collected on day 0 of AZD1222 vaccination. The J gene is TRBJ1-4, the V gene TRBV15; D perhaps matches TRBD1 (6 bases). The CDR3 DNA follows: TGTGCCACCAGCCCGGGGGGGACAAGGAATGAAAAACTGTTTTTT. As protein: CATSPGGTRNEKLFF.